This T cell receptor beta chain comes out of a study of tissue T cells after allogeneic stem cell transplantation. Germline CDR1 FNHDT, CDR2 SITEND (reference sequence). With 5 bases clipped from V and 0 bases from J, the junction kept 2 bases outside the gene matches. CDR3 length equals 15 residues. This table comes from immunoSEQ multiplex PCR, and its TCRdb copy is limited to in-frame clones, with some not included. The sample holds thousands of clones, approximately 74% seen once. Regarding the study as a whole: Anatomically similar tissues had similar TCR repertoires within each patient.

As for this clone: What it binds is unknown. Genes and germline are mouse. The CDR3 end falls 1 residue outside the read, so it is completed with the germline J gene.

The chain uses TRBV19 and TRBJ2-5; 11 bases are a match to TRBD2. Sample: blood. The receptor was isolated from a female BALB/c mouse in good health. For the strain, the MHC haplotype given is H2-d. The CDR3 loop is CASSRDWGNQDTQYF. Incomplete CDR3 DNA: TGTGCCAGCAGCCGGGACTGGGGGAACCAAGACACCCAGTAC. The variable domain in full, with the rest retrieved from reference TRBV19 and TRBJ2-5, is GGIITQTPKFLIGQEGQKLTLKCQQNFNHDTMYWYRQDSGKGLRLIYYSITENDLQKGDLSEGYDASREKKSSFSLTVTSAQKNEMAVFLCASSRDWGNQDTQYFGPGTRLLVL.